This TCR beta chain was sequenced for a study of cytomegalovirus exposure and HLA in healthy donors (dated by TCRdb to about 2017). For the wider study: In an earlier analysis of about 560 of the donors, 276 Gb of sequence data and some 100 million unique TCR beta sequences from about 179 million T cells were reported. About 310 gigabases of sequencing data and approximately 85 million unique TCR sequences were included in an early release covering around 650 HLA-typed donors. HLA typing included class I and class II loci at four-digit resolution. Four or five DR-DQ haplotypes were handled as single units for association and clustering because linkage in the cohort was strong. The study used immunosequencing to profile the T cell repertoires of 666 subjects and linked those repertoires to cytomegalovirus serostatus. An earlier analysis of fewer than 700 of the donors applied high-throughput TCR beta sequencing to assess whether each TCR beta V gene segment acted as functional or pseudogenic. Along with the approximately 700-subject first cohort, a separate validation cohort of some 130 different subjects was used. Rather than using new phenotypic data, the later analysis identified candidate immune exposures from TCR beta sequences and from how often those sequences occurred across donors. Among about 360 genotyped donors of the cohort, an average of approximately 240,000 unique TCR beta nucleotide sequences were sequenced per donor, approximately 20% of them non-productive. Alongside the repertoire data, information on donor age, sex, ethnicity and CMV serostatus was compiled. The number of donors typed differed by locus, with about 620-630 for A, B, C, DRB1 and DQB1, roughly 520 for DQA1, 600 to 610 for DPA1, and approximately 470 for DPB1. Every discovery cohort repertoire had been produced on one sequencing platform. The study aimed to test whether signatures of past pathogen exposure could be identified by cataloging public T cell receptors. A later analysis re-examined previously published TCR beta repertoires from 500 to 700 donors and added high-resolution HLA genotyping to investigate patterns of TCR occurrence. Of the 300 to 500 genotyped donors, 80% to 90% were placed in the genetic ancestry cluster associated with self-reported Caucasian donors. A later genetic analysis used genome-wide SNP genotypes for about 60% of the 666 donors, treating that subset as a discovery cohort. To predict cytomegalovirus infection status, the study brought together high-throughput TCR immunosequencing, statistical association of individual TCRs with disease status, and machine learning. The paper's findings and limits, for the study overall: Some IMGT-functional V segments, including TRBV6-2 and TRBV6-3, could not be told apart with the 87-base-pair reads, so those segments were excluded. A cluster of highly shared sequence variants was judged likely to represent a technical artifact of the sequencing pipeline. In both the original and validation cohorts, the classifier was reported to diagnose cytomegalovirus status with high specificity and sensitivity. Most CMV-associated TCR beta chains appeared to be HLA-restricted in a later analysis, and the HLA associations seemed to be driven largely by CMV exposure. CMV serostatus was the only immune exposure information available for the cohort. Because HLA typing was unavailable for some donors at each locus, only the typed subset was used in association tests. When HLA alleles, especially DR and DQ, strongly co-occurred, attributing TCR associations to individual alleles was difficult. In an earlier analysis of some 500 of the donors, most TCR beta V segments were observed in productive rearrangements about 87% or about 30% of the time, broadly matching IMGT annotations. A further reported finding was that TCR beta sequences accurately predicted the HLA-A and HLA-B alleles for most subjects in the first cohort. About 17 rarely observed V segments, including chromosome 9 orphons, were excluded from the earlier analysis of about 500 of the donors because counts were too low. Most TCR sequences were observed very rarely across donors, whereas some public TCRs were present in many individuals. In a later genetic analysis, a missense DCLRE1C variant was associated with V-gene and J-gene trimming of TCR beta chains, and the association was replicated in an independent cohort. A total of about 180 TCR beta chains were listed by the study as associated with cytomegalovirus. This cohort had only TCR beta chains sequenced, and the lack of alpha or paired-chain data limited which features could be detected. In a later analysis, TCR association rates were found to vary across HLA loci, with the most associated TCRs seen for DRB1 alleles and the fewest for HLA-C alleles. Correlated functional status among segregating V segments might be attributable to linkage disequilibrium, but an unknown experimental factor could not be ruled out. A later genetic analysis reported fewer N-insertions in productive TCRs among donors in an Asian-associated ancestry cluster than the roughly 690-donor mean. A later analysis reported that several top co-occurrence clusters appeared linked to parvovirus B19, influenza, CMV and Epstein-Barr virus. Compared with equally common non-associated chains, HLA-associated TCR beta chains in a later analysis were more clonally expanded and had lower generation probabilities. It was suggested by the authors that the approach could potentially be generalized to other disease states and immunological phenotypes. At a false discovery rate of 0.05, a later analysis linked 15,000 to 20,000 TCR beta sequences to specific HLA alleles. A few of the identified cytomegalovirus-associated TCR beta chains were confirmed in vitro to be specific for cytomegalovirus antigens. The presence/absence analyses assumed that sequencing depth was roughly uniform across donors, and that assumption may not be true.

With respect to this clone: Its recognized antigen is unknown. It has no much larger one-base neighbor in the sample; base qualities were not kept.

The cohort was made up of roughly 670 healthy bone marrow donors. At the time of sampling, every cohort member was nominally healthy, though immune exposures that went unrecorded were likely present. The donor tested CMV seronegative and was one of the 352 seronegative cohort members. Every donor gave a peripheral blood sample, and the peripheral blood mononuclear cells from that sample were used for TCR beta sequencing. The Qiagen DNeasy Blood Extraction Kit was used to extract genomic DNA from the blood cell samples. Receptors were amplified or captured by the immunoSEQ multiplex PCR assay. The multiplex PCR relied on a mix of 60 forward primers for TCR Vbeta segments and 13 reverse primers for TCR Jbeta segments. A multiplex PCR assay on genomic DNA amplified the CDR3 region of rearranged TCR beta genes. Amplified TCR beta libraries were sequenced as 87-base-pair reads on the Illumina HiSeq System. As for the authors' bioinformatics: A later analysis tallied around 80 million unique TCR beta chains across the approximately 670 repertoires, and roughly 11 million of those chains were shared by two or more donors. Raw reads were error-corrected and collapsed into unique sequences with a nearest-neighbor algorithm that merged closely related sequences to remove PCR and sequencing errors. To assign V, D and J gene segments, CDR3 sequences were aligned to IMGT reference sequences. Each retained sequence needed at least a six-nucleotide match to both a V gene segment and a J gene segment. Rearrangements were called productive when the CDR3 lacked stop codons and stayed in frame with V and J; all others were non-productive. Following IMGT convention, CDR3 was defined as the stretch from the second conserved V-encoded cysteine to the conserved J-encoded phenylalanine. Sequences without an unambiguous match to a single V gene segment were excluded from the earlier analysis of 500 to 700 of the donors. In an earlier analysis of a few hundred of the donors, V segments were called functional above 56.7% productive rearrangements and were called segregating when the between-donor standard deviation exceeded 5%. A statistical classification framework was developed to diagnose cytomegalovirus status using the catalog of TCR beta chain sequences. In a later analysis, TCR nucleotide sequences were compared against IMGT/GENE-DB human TR gene sequences so that V and J genes could be assigned. In a later analysis, CDR3 sequences and most-parsimonious VDJ recombination scenarios were assigned using the TCRdist pipeline. In a later analysis, each TCR beta chain was defined by its CDR3 amino acid sequence together with its V-gene family, and reads without a unique V-gene family were excluded. In a later analysis, approximately 640 highly shared, low-generation-probability nucleotide sequences were removed to address suspected cross-contamination and a sequencing artifact. In a later analysis, a clonal expansion index was calculated for each public chain from normalized within-repertoire ranks of inferred template counts. In a later analysis, generation probabilities were computed using a VDJ recombination model fitted to out-of-frame rearrangements, and the results were checked against IGoR. A later analysis scored TCR-TCR, TCR-HLA and TCR-CMV co-occurrence with hypergeometric tests, applying a repertoire-size bias correction to TCR pairs. To estimate false discovery rates, a later analysis permuted the HLA or CMV assignments 20 times. A later analysis grouped co-occurring TCRs with DBSCAN, adding TCRdist sequence similarity when clustering within HLA-allele-positive subsets. Repertoires with fewer than 30,000 or more than 120,000 public chains, plus five repertoires with anomalous nucleotide sharing, were excluded from co-occurrence clustering. TCRdb obtained this table from immuneACCESS and retained in-frame rearrangements with V and J assigned. These tables miss some clones; where compared with another copy, unresolved V genes account for less than half of the shortfall, and the remainder is unexplained. V and J calls and clone size come straight from that table; D and trimming were deduced from the DNA. Across this sample there are fewer than 120,000 clones, with around 79% seen only once. The leading ten clones occupy around 1.3% of the sample.

Trimming at the junction amounts to 4 bases on V and 4 bases on J, and the germline ends lie 10 bases apart. From a lookup of the germline V gene, CDR1 and CDR2 are MDHEN and SYDVKM. From the cysteine through the phenylalanine, the CDR3 covers 13 amino acids. CDR3 DNA only is kept here, 39 bases in frame from base 1. The V and J genes are TRBV28 and TRBJ1-1, with TRBD1 tentatively as D gene (5 bases match). This clonotype was obtained from a woman aged 25 to 39 in good health and CMV-seronegative. The sequenced material came from PBMCs. Here is the DNA: TGTGCCAGCAGTTCCGGGGGGTTCACTGAAGCTTTCTTT. The encoded protein is CASSSGGFTEAFF.